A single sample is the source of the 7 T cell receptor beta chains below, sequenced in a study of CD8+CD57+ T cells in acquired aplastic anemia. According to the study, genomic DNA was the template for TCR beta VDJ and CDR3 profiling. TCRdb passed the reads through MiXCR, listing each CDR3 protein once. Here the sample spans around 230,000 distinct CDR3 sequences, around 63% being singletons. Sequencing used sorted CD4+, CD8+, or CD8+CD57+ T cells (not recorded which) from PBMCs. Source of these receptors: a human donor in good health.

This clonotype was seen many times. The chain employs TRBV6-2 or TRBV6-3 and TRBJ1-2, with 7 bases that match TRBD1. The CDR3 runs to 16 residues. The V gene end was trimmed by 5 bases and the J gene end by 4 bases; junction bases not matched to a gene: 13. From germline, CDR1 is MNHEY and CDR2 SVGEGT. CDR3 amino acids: CASSTGTDIFIYGYTF. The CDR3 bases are TGTGCCAGCAGTACCGGGACAGATATCTTCATCTATGGCTACACCTTC.

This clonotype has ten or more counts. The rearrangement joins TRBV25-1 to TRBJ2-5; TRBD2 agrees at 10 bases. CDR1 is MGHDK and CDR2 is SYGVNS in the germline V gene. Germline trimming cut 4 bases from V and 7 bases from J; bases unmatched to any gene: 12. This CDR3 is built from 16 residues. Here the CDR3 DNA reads TGTGCCAGCAGTGGACCCACTAGCGGGGAGCCAAGGACCCAGTACTTC. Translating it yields CASSGPTSGEPRTQYF.

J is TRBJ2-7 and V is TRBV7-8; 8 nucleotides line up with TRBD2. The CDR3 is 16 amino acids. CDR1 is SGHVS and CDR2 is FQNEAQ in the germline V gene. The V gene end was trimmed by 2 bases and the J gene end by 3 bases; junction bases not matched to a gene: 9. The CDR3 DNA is TGTGCCAGCAGCTTATCGATCACAGCGGGAGACTACGAGCAGTACTTC. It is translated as CASSLSITAGDYEQYF. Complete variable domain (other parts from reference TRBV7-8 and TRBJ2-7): GAGVSQSPRYKVAKRGQDVALRCDPISGHVSLFWYQQALGQGPEFLTYFQNEAQLDKSGLPSDRFFAERPEGSVSTLKIQRTQQEDSAVYLCASSLSITAGDYEQYFGPGTRLTVT.

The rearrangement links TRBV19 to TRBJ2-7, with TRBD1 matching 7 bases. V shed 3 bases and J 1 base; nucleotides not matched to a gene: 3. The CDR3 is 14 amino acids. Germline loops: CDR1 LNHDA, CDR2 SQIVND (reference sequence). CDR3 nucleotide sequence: TGTGCCAGTAGTATGACAGGGAGATCCTACGAGCAGTACTTC. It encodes CASSMTGRSYEQYF. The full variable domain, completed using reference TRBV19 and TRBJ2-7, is DGGITQSPKYLFRKEGQNVTLSCEQNLNHDAMYWYRQDPGQGLRLIYYSQIVNDFQKGDIAEGYSVSREKKESFPLTVTSAQKNPTAFYLCASSMTGRSYEQYFGPGTRLTVT.

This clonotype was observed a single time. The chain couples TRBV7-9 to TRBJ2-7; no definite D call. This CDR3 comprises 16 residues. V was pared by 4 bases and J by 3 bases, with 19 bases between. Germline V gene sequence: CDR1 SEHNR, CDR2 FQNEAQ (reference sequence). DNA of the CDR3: TGTGCCAGCAGCTCACACCCCAAGGTCTCGAGCTACGAGCAGTACTTC. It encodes CASSSHPKVSSYEQYF. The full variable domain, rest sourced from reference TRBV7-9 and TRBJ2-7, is DTGVSQNPRHKITKRGQNVTFRCDPISEHNRLYWYRQTLGQGPEFLTYFQNEAQLEKSRLLSDRFSAERPKGSFSTLEIQRTEQGDSAMYLCASSSHPKVSSYEQYFGPGTRLTVT.

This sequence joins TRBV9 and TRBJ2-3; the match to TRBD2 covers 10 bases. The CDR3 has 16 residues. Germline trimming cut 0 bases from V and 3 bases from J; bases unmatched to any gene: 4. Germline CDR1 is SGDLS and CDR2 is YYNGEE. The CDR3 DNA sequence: TGTGCCAGCAGCGTAGAGCGGGGGGGCCGTACAGATACGCAGTATTTT. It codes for CASSVERGGRTDTQYF.

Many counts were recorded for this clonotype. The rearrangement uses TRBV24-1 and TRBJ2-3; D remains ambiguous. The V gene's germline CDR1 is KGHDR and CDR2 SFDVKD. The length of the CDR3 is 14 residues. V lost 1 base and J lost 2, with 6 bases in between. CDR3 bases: TGTGCCACCAGTGATTTCGGCAACACAGATACGCAGTATTTT. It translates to CATSDFGNTDTQYF.